This is a list of T cell receptor beta chains from one sample in a study of vaccination effects on CD4 cells after COVID-19. The method was immunoSEQ multiplex PCR; TCRdb's version includes in-frame clones alone and lacks a portion of them. The sample lists about 70,000 clones, more than 65% occurring once. These receptors' antigens are unknown. Sequenced material: CD4+ T cells from PBMCs cultured with HIV peptides, taken before COVID-19 vaccination. The receptors here all came from a human donor who had a prior SARS-CoV-2 infection. Both conserved end residues are part of each CDR3. The order of the fields is J gene, clone size, D gene, V gene, CDR3 DNA, CDR3 protein. The D gene is left open where the match is weak. Where a row states a size, it is once, few, many or the class of an expanded clone; other rows omit it.

>TRBJ2-3|.|.|TRBV29-1
TGCAGCGTTGATAGCGTTGCAGATACGCAGTATTTT
CSVDSVADTQYF
>TRBJ1-4|.|.|TRBV7-9
TGTGCCAGCAGCCCTAGGGGGGGGGCTGGAGAAAAACTGTTTTTT
CASSPRGGAGEKLFF
>TRBJ2-3|few|.|TRBV12-5
TGTGCTAGTGGTTTGGTAGACCTAGATACGCAGTATTTT
CASGLVDLDTQYF
>TRBJ1-1|.|.|TRBV19
TGTGCCAGTAGTGTGGCGGCGGCAGGCAGGGAGTTGTACACTGAAGCTTTCTTT
CASSVAAAGRELYTEAFF
>TRBJ2-2|few|.|TRBV2
TGTGCCAGCAGGTACTTCTCGGGCAACACCGGGGAGCTGTTTTTT
CASRYFSGNTGELFF
>TRBJ1-1|.|.|TRBV6-5
TGTGCCAGCAGTTACCGAGGGGACACTGAAGCTTTCTTT
CASSYRGDTEAFF
>TRBJ2-6|.|.|TRBV9
TGTGCCAGCAGCTTGGACAGCCCGCCCGGGGGGGCCAACGTCCTGACTTTC
CASSLDSPPGGANVLTF
>TRBJ2-3|.|.|TRBV6-5
TGTGCCAGCAGTTCGCATAAATCTAGCACAGATACGCAGTATTTT
CASSSHKSSTDTQYF
>TRBJ2-5|.|TRBD1|TRBV7-9
TGTGCCAGCAGCCCGACAGGGGCAGAGACCCAGTACTTC
CASSPTGAETQYF
>TRBJ1-3|few|.|TRBV9
TGTGCCAGCAGCGTAGTTGGTCAGGGAAACACCATATATTTT
CASSVVGQGNTIYF
>TRBJ2-1|few|.|TRBV19
TGTGCCAGTAGTATGCGCGCATCCCTCTCCTACAATGAGCAGTTCTTC
CASSMRASLSYNEQFF
>TRBJ1-2|.|.|TRBV19
TGTGCCAGTAGTAATACAGGGTCGCCGGTCGATGGCTACACCTTC
CASSNTGSPVDGYTF
>TRBJ1-1|.|TRBD1|TRBV15
TGTGCCACCAGCAAAGACAGGGGTTGGACTGAAGCTTTCTTT
CATSKDRGWTEAFF
>TRBJ1-3|few|.|TRBV18
TGTGCCAGCTCACCACCCCACAGGGTCTCTGGAAACACCATATATTTT
CASSPPHRVSGNTIYF
>TRBJ1-6|.|.|TRBV2
TGTGCCAGCTTAACAGTAGATAATTCACCCCTCCACTTT
CASLTVDNSPLHF
>TRBJ2-7|.|.|TRBV27
TGTGCCAGCAGTTCCACGACGGACCCCTACGAGCAGTACTTC
CASSSTTDPYEQYF
>TRBJ1-1|once|.|TRBV7-9
TGTGCCAGCAGTATCGATAGCACTGAAGCTTTCTTT
CASSIDSTEAFF
>TRBJ2-7|.|.|TRBV21-1
TGTGCCAGCAGCAAACGGGTAGCGGGGGGGCACGAGCAGTACTTC
CASSKRVAGGHEQYF
>TRBJ2-1|once|.|TRBV6-1
TGTGCCAGCAGTGAACCGGATATGGAGCAGTTCTTC
CASSEPDMEQFF
>TRBJ1-1|.|.|TRBV5-1
TGCGCCAGCAGCTTGGTGGCAGACACTGAAGCTTTCTTT
CASSLVADTEAFF
>TRBJ1-1|few|TRBD1|TRBV18
TGTGCCAGCTCCCCCGGGACAGGGGGCGATACTGAAGCTTTCTTT
CASSPGTGGDTEAFF
>TRBJ1-3|.|.|TRBV6-1
TGTGCCAGCAGTGAAGCTTCAGGGAGTGGCGGAAACACCATATATTTT
CASSEASGSGGNTIYF
>TRBJ2-7|few|TRBD2|TRBV30
TGTGCCTGGAGTTACGGACTAGCGTACGAGCAGTACTTC
CAWSYGLAYEQYF
>TRBJ1-5|.|.|TRBV5-5
TGTGCCAGCAGCTTTAGGCCCTTTGGACAAATAAATAACCAGCCCCAGCATTTT
CASSFRPFGQINNQPQHF
>TRBJ2-7|few|.|TRBV7-2
TGTGCCAGCAGCTTCGACCTTATCTACGAGCAGTACTTC
CASSFDLIYEQYF
>TRBJ1-6|.|TRBD1|TRBV27
TGTGCCAGCAGTTCACGGTGGGGACAGGGGGTTTCACCCCTCCACTTT
CASSSRWGQGVSPLHF
>TRBJ1-4|.|.|TRBV9
TGTGCCAGCAGCGTAGGTGGGGCAACTAATGAAAAACTGTTTTTT
CASSVGGATNEKLFF
>TRBJ2-1|.|TRBD2|TRBV19
TGTGCCAGTAGTATAGTCTGGCGGGGGGGTGAGCAGTTCTTC
CASSIVWRGGEQFF
>TRBJ2-7|few|TRBD1|TRBV16
TGTGCCAGCAGCCAATACCGACAGGGGCAGACCTACGAGCAGTACTTC
CASSQYRQGQTYEQYF
>TRBJ1-3|.|.|TRBV10-3
TGTGCCATCAGTGAGCAGCCGGGTTCTGGAAACACCATATATTTT
CAISEQPGSGNTIYF
>TRBJ2-7|.|TRBD1|TRBV29-1
TGCAGCGTTGGGGACAGGGGTTCCTACGAGCAGTACTTC
CSVGDRGSYEQYF
>TRBJ1-1|once|.|TRBV5-1
TGCGCCAGCAGCTTGGCTCCACAGGGGAACACTGAAGCTTTCTTT
CASSLAPQGNTEAFF
>TRBJ1-6|.|.|TRBV27
TGTGCCAGCAGTATGACCTGGGGGGATTCACCCCTCCACTTT
CASSMTWGDSPLHF
>TRBJ1-6|.|.|TRBV4-2
TGTGCCAGCAGCCACGATACTGGTAGCTCCTATAATTCACCCCTCCACTTT
CASSHDTGSSYNSPLHF
>TRBJ2-2|.|.|TRBV5-8
TGTGCCAGCAGCCTCGGAAGTGGGGGCACCGGGGAGCTGTTTTTT
CASSLGSGGTGELFF
>TRBJ1-2|few|TRBD1|TRBV5-1
TGCGCCAGCAGCCTGACAGGGTCGGATGGCTACACCTTC
CASSLTGSDGYTF
>TRBJ1-1|once|.|TRBV5-6
TGTGCCAGCAGCCTAGGACGGAGGAACACTGAAGCTTTCTTT
CASSLGRRNTEAFF
>TRBJ1-1|few|TRBD1|TRBV19
TGTGCCAGTAGTACGCGCCTGGGACAGGGGTCCGAAGCTTTCTTT
CASSTRLGQGSEAFF
>TRBJ2-7|few|.|TRBV2
TGTGCCAGCAGGGGGAGGACTTCCTACGAGCAGTACTTC
CASRGRTSYEQYF
>TRBJ2-5|.|.|TRBV6-2/TRBV6-3
TGTGCCAGCAGCCCTGGACAGCTACAAGAGACCCAGTACTTC
CASSPGQLQETQYF
>TRBJ1-6|few|TRBD1|TRBV5-1
TGCGCCAGCAGCTCGACAGGGACTTATAATTCACCCCTCCACTTT
CASSSTGTYNSPLHF
>TRBJ2-1|.|TRBD2|TRBV27
TGTGCCAGCAGCAGCGGGACTTTAGATGGCAATGAGCAGTTCTTC
CASSSGTLDGNEQFF
>TRBJ2-3|.|TRBD2|TRBV7-2
TGTGCCAGCAGCTTAGTTTCTAGCGGGGGGGGCCCAGATACGCAGTATTTT
CASSLVSSGGGPDTQYF
>TRBJ2-7|.|.|TRBV6-4
TGTGCCAGCAGTGACAGGTGTGGGCGGGAGCAGTACTTC
CASSDRCGREQYF
>TRBJ2-1|once|.|TRBV6-1
TGTGCCAGCAGTGAAGCAAGGGGTAGGACCAATGAGCAGTTCTTC
CASSEARGRTNEQFF
>TRBJ2-5|.|TRBD2|TRBV6-2/TRBV6-3
TGTGCCAGCAGTACCGGGACTAGGAGAGGAGAGACCCAGTACTTC
CASSTGTRRGETQYF
>TRBJ2-7|.|TRBD2|TRBV4-2
TGTGCCAGCAGCCAAGAACCGAGCGGGAGCTCCTACGAGCAGTACTTC
CASSQEPSGSSYEQYF
>TRBJ1-4|few|TRBD1|TRBV3-1/TRBV3-2
TGTGCCAGCAGCCAACAGGGGGTGGATAATGAAAAACTGTTTTTT
CASSQQGVDNEKLFF
>TRBJ1-1|.|.|TRBV2
TGTGCCAGCAGAAGGGACACCGAAGCTTTCTTT
CASRRDTEAFF
>TRBJ2-7|.|.|TRBV7-2
TGTGCCAGCAGCTTATATTATGTTGGGAGCTACGAGCAGTACTTC
CASSLYYVGSYEQYF
>TRBJ2-5|once|TRBD2|TRBV19
TGTGCCAGTAGTATTCGTACCAGGGCTAGCGGGAGTGAGACCCAGTACTTC
CASSIRTRASGSETQYF
>TRBJ1-1|.|.|TRBV5-4
TGTGCCAGCAGCTTGGCCGGAGGGCTGCAATACACTGAAGCTTTCTTT
CASSLAGGLQYTEAFF
>TRBJ2-2|.|.|TRBV9
TGTGCCAACAGCGTACGGGGGAACACCGGGGAGCTGTTTTTT
CANSVRGNTGELFF
>TRBJ2-5|.|.|TRBV9
TGTGCCAGCAGTATGAACACGGACCCACAAGAGACCCAGTACTTC
CASSMNTDPQETQYF
>TRBJ2-1|.|TRBD1|TRBV7-2
TGTGCCAGCAGCGCAGACAGGGTCTACAATGAGCAGTTCTTC
CASSADRVYNEQFF